This entry lists 21 T cell receptor beta chains sequenced from one sample in a study of cytomegalovirus exposure and HLA in healthy donors. PCR used 60 Vbeta primers and 13 Jbeta primers. The method was immunoSEQ multiplex PCR; TCRdb's version includes in-frame clones alone and lacks a portion of them. This sample has 70,000 to 90,000 clones, with 75% found just once. Material: PBMCs. The receptors derive from a man aged 35 to 55 in good health and CMV-seronegative.

This clone was observed a single time. The gene calls are TRBV27 and TRBJ2-1; TRBD1 matches at 9 bases. This CDR3 is built from 14 residues. The germline V gene has CDR1 MNHEY and CDR2 SMNVEV (reference sequence). V dropped 7 bases and J dropped 8; count of bases not matched to a gene: 9. The CDR3 loop reads CASTGTGLFDEQFF. The CDR3 coding sequence is TGTGCCAGCACAGGGACAGGGTTATTTGATGAGCAGTTCTTC.

This chain links TRBV2 with TRBJ1-5; D is ambiguous. The V gene lost 4 bases and the J gene lost 7 bases, with 14 bases spanning the gap. The CDR3 has 14 residues. In germline, CDR1 is SNHLY, CDR2 FYNNEI. The CDR3 sequence: CASSVGRDGQPQHF. For the CDR3, the DNA is TGTGCCAGCAGTGTAGGGAGGGATGGACAGCCCCAGCATTTT.

J is TRBJ2-5 and V is TRBV5-1, with TRBD1 identical over 10 bases. Germline CDR1 SGHRS, CDR2 YFSETQ. There are 14 residues in the CDR3. V shed 5 bases, J shed 5 bases, and the junction held 6 bases outside the gene matches. CDR3 region: CASRVGQGMETQYF. CDR3 bases: TGCGCCAGCAGAGTGGGACAGGGGATGGAGACCCAGTACTTC.

The J gene is TRBJ2-5, the V gene TRBV18; no firm D call. Trimming shortened V by 6 bases and J by 0 bases, and 5 bases separated the two germline ends. Per the germline V gene, CDR1 is KGHSH and CDR2 is LQKENI. The length of the CDR3 is 12 residues. The CDR3 loop reads CASSANQETQYF. The CDR3 nucleotides read TGTGCCAGCTCGGCCAACCAAGAGACCCAGTACTTC.

This clone came up a few times. The rearrangement joins TRBV5-6 to TRBJ1-2; no reliable D call. The length of the CDR3 is 14 residues. The ends were cut back, 2 bases at V and 1 base at J, with 9 bases in the middle. Germline-derived CDR1 and CDR2 are SGHDT and YYEEEE. The CDR3 bases are TGTGCCAGCAGCTTCCTTGCCGGTAACTATGGCTACACCTTC. Amino acid sequence: CASSFLAGNYGYTF. Using reference TRBV5-6 and TRBJ1-2 for the parts outside the CDR3, the full variable domain is DAGVTQSPTHLIKTRGQQVTLRCSPKSGHDTVSWYQQALGQGPQFIFQYYEEEERQRGNFPDRFSGHQFPNYSSELNVNALLLGDSALYLCASSFLAGNYGYTFGSGTRLTVV.

The rearrangement joins TRBV6-1 to TRBJ1-2; perhaps TRBD1 as D (6 bases). This CDR3 has 15 residues. The germline CDR1 and CDR2 sequences are MNHNS and SASEGT. Trimming removed 5 bases at V and 0 bases at J, with 13 bases between. The CDR3 loop is CASSTRDNANYGYTF. For the CDR3, the DNA is TGTGCCAGCAGTACTAGGGACAATGCTAACTATGGCTACACCTTC.

The chain couples TRBV7-8 to TRBJ2-1; possible D gene TRBD2, 6 bases. Germline lookup yields CDR1 SGHVS and CDR2 FQNEAQ. The CDR3 extends over 13 amino acids. V lost 10 bases and J lost 3, with 13 bases in between. CDR3 in DNA: TGTGCCACAACGGGAGTTATCTACAATGAGCAGTTCTTC. Its protein product is CATTGVIYNEQFF. The full variable domain, rest sourced from reference TRBV7-8 and TRBJ2-1, is GAGVSQSPRYKVAKRGQDVALRCDPISGHVSLFWYQQALGQGPEFLTYFQNEAQLDKSGLPSDRFFAERPEGSVSTLKIQRTQQEDSAVYLCATTGVIYNEQFFGPGTRLTVL.

The chain uses TRBV29-1 and TRBJ1-1, with TRBD1 matching over 9 bases. This CDR3 comprises 16 residues. V was clipped by 7 bases and J by 1 base; unmatched bases: 13. The germline gives CDR1 SQVTM, CDR2 ANQGSEA. CDR3 sequence: CSASPVGQGKNTEAFF. The CDR3 coding sequence is TGCAGCGCGTCTCCCGTTGGACAGGGGAAGAACACTGAAGCTTTCTTT. Looking up the rest from reference TRBV29-1 and TRBJ1-1 gives the full variable domain: SAVISQKPSRDICQRGTSLTIQCQVDSQVTMMFWYRQQPGQSLTLIATANQGSEATYESGFVIDKFPISRPNLTFSTLTVSNMSPEDSSIYLCSASPVGQGKNTEAFFGQGTRLTVV.

The chain couples TRBV28 to TRBJ2-7, with D perhaps matching TRBD1 (5 bases). The CDR3 has 13 amino acids. The V end was cut by 1 base, the J end by 3 bases, with 7 bases between. The germline gives CDR1 MDHEN, CDR2 SYDVKM. CDR3 in DNA: TGTGCCAGCAGTTTATCAGGGATCTACGAGCAGTACTTC. Translation gives CASSLSGIYEQYF.

The table lists this clone with a few counts. The rearrangement uses TRBV7-6 and TRBJ2-7, with 14 bases aligning to TRBD2. There are 14 residues in the CDR3. The trim removed 4 bases at V and 7 bases at J, leaving 3 bases unmatched. Germline CDR1 SGHVS, CDR2 FNYEAQ. The CDR3 spells CASSSGLAGEEQYF. CDR3 in DNA: TGTGCCAGCAGCTCGGGACTAGCGGGGGAAGAGCAGTACTTC. The full variable domain, in which reference TRBV7-6 and TRBJ2-7 provide the parts outside the CDR3, is GAGVSQSPRYKVTKRGQDVALRCDPISGHVSLYWYRQALGQGPEFLTYFNYEAQQDKSGLPNDRFSAERPEGSISTLTIQRTEQRDSAMYRCASSSGLAGEEQYFGPGTRLTVT.

This sequence joins TRBV6-5 and TRBJ2-5; 8 nucleotides match TRBD1. The J call is uncertain, as TRBJ2-7 better fits the DNA end. Germline V lookup: CDR1 MNHEY, CDR2 SVGAGI. There are 16 residues in the CDR3. CDR3: CASSYGTGAGAYEQYF. The CDR3 DNA reads as TGTGCCAGCAGTTACGGGACAGGCGCGGGTGCCTACGAGCAGTACTTC.

The rearrangement uses TRBV7-8 and TRBJ2-7, with TRBD1 matching 9 bases. The junction had 8 bases not matched to a gene; V was cut back by 5 bases and J by 3 bases. The CDR3 spans 15 residues. Germline V CDR1 and CDR2: SGHVS, FQNEAQ. The CDR3 protein is CASSRSRDRVYEQYF. Written as DNA, the CDR3 is TGTGCCAGCAGCCGTTCCCGGGACAGGGTCTACGAGCAGTACTTC.

This clone was detected a few times. At one end the junction does not follow the germline gene, possibly because of a read error. The chain combines TRBV7-8 with TRBJ2-7; 9 bases match TRBD1. The CDR3 sequence is 17 residues long. Germline V CDR1 and CDR2: SGHVS, FQNEAQ. In DNA form, the CDR3 reads TGTGTCAGCAGCTTATCCGCTACTTGGGACAGGGTTGCCGAGCAGTACTTC. It encodes CVSSLSATWDRVAEQYF.

The chain employs TRBV10-3 and TRBJ1-5; D is perhaps TRBD1 (6 bases). V shed 3 bases and J shed 4 bases, with 19 bases lying between them. Germline V gene data show CDR1 as ENHRY and CDR2 as SYGVKD. CDR3 length: 17 residues. The CDR3 loop is CAISDRERGSTNQPQHF. In DNA form, the CDR3 reads TGTGCCATCAGTGACAGGGAAAGGGGGAGTACGAATCAGCCCCAGCATTTT.

This chain uses TRBV5-5 with TRBJ1-2, with 7 bases that match TRBD1. The CDR3 is 16 amino acids. V dropped 0 bases and J dropped 4; count of bases not matched to a gene: 9. CDR1 and CDR2 (germline): SGHKS, YYEKEE (reference sequence). CDR3 residues: CASSLADDRDAYGYTF. CDR3 sequence (DNA): TGTGCCAGCAGCTTGGCCGACGACAGGGACGCCTATGGCTACACCTTC.

The chain combines TRBV6-6 with TRBJ2-7, with 7 bases fitting TRBD1. Germline V gene data show CDR1 as MNHNY and CDR2 as SVGAGI (reference sequence). CDR3 size: 13 residues. Trimming cost V 6 bases and J 2 bases; bases outside gene matches: 4. CDR3 amino acids: CASSHDRAYEQYF. CDR3 sequence (DNA): TGTGCCAGCAGCCACGACAGGGCCTACGAGCAGTACTTC.

This clone appeared a few times. The chain recombines TRBV19 with TRBJ1-2, with 7 bases matching TRBD1. Germline values: CDR1 LNHDA, CDR2 SQIVND (reference sequence). With 1 base clipped from V and 2 bases from J, the junction kept 7 bases outside the gene matches. CDR3 size: 16 residues. The CDR3 bases are TGTGCCAGTAGTATAGTCGCAGGGGGGCCGAACTATGGCTACACCTTC. Amino acid sequence: CASSIVAGGPNYGYTF.

This chain connects TRBV5-5 to TRBJ2-7, with TRBD2 matching over 7 bases. Germline CDR1 reads SGHKS; CDR2 reads YYEKEE (reference sequence). With 5 bases clipped from V and 7 bases from J, the junction kept 6 bases outside the gene matches. The CDR3 covers 12 residues. The CDR3 spells CASRGGGAEQYF. In nucleotides, the CDR3 is TGTGCCAGCAGGGGCGGGGGTGCTGAGCAGTACTTC.

This chain uses TRBV4-2 with TRBJ2-2, with 8 bases matching TRBD2. Germline CDR1 reads LGHNA; CDR2 reads YNFKEQ. Trimming took 0 bases from V and 7 from J; bases not matched to a gene: 7. The length of the CDR3 is 16 residues. Written as DNA, the CDR3 is TGTGCCAGCAGCCAAGAGGGCGGGGGGCCTGGCGGGGAGCTGTTTTTT. It translates to CASSQEGGGPGGELFF.

V gene TRBV28 combines with J gene TRBJ1-5; 10 bases align to TRBD1. This CDR3 is 15 amino acids long. V was clipped by 8 bases and J by 4 bases; unmatched bases: 8. Germline CDR1 reads MDHEN; CDR2 reads SYDVKM. Written as DNA, the CDR3 is TGTGCCAGCGCGAGGAGGGGACAGGGGAATCAGCCCCAGCATTTT. Amino acids: CASARRGQGNQPQHF.

The rearrangement joins TRBV9 to TRBJ2-5; D perhaps matches TRBD1 (6 bases). V dropped 3 bases and J dropped 4 bases, with 22 bases sitting between them. Germline CDR1 SGDLS, CDR2 YYNGEE. The CDR3 is made up of 17 amino acids. This CDR3 is CASSGGPGALYLETQYF. The CDR3 DNA reads TGTGCCAGCAGCGGAGGACCAGGGGCCCTGTATTTAGAGACCCAGTACTTC.